The sequence of this T cell receptor (beta chain) was determined in a study of blood T cell repertoires in COVID-19. At the level of the study: From the United States, Italy and Spain came samples of acute and convalescent COVID-19. The analysed material was cDNA or gDNA that came from T cells, B-cell-depleted T cells, or PBMCs.

Per the authors' pipeline: How many nucleated cells were present was estimated from reference gene primer amplification. This table comes from immunoSEQ multiplex PCR, and its TCRdb copy is limited to in-frame clones, with some not included. The V and J calls and the clone size are those of that table, but D and trimming were determined from the DNA. The data contain around 290,000 clones, roughly 90% of them singletons. Germline V CDR1 and CDR2: SGDLS, YYNGEE. The V end was cut by 4 bases, the J end by 6 bases, with 19 bases between. This CDR3 region has 15 residues. This sequence joins TRBV9 and TRBJ1-2, with no clear D. The clonotype originates from a woman in her thirties or forties who had recovered from COVID-19. Material for sequencing was PBMCs or T cells enriched from blood (not recorded which). The CDR3 here is CASSPEGVRVNGYTF. Written as DNA, the CDR3 is TGTGCCAGCAGCCCCGAGGGAGTGAGGGTCAATGGCTACACCTTC.